The 25 T cell receptor beta chains below were found in one sample sequenced in a study of blood T cell repertoires in COVID-19. The data were produced by immunoSEQ multiplex PCR, yet TCRdb's version contains in-frame clones alone and is incomplete. The sample records about 290,000 clones, roughly 90% being singletons. The sequencing input was peripheral blood. These receptor sequences come from a woman aged 25 to 39 with COVID-19, enrolled during active disease.

J is TRBJ1-1 and V is TRBV19, with D perhaps TRBD1 (5 bases). The CDR3 has 17 residues. Germline lookup yields CDR1 LNHDA and CDR2 SQIVND (reference sequence). Trimming removed 7 bases from V and 4 bases from J, with 25 bases in between. The CDR3 DNA reads as TGTGCCAGTACCCCGAGGAGGGGAAGAAGAGTCTCCACTGAAGCTTTCTTT. It translates to CASTPRRGRRVSTEAFF.

The chain has TRBV5-6 and TRBJ1-2, with 7 bases identical to TRBD1. This CDR3 spans 16 amino acids. Germline assignment: CDR1 SGHDT and CDR2 YYEEEE. Trimming at V came to 0 bases and at J to 6 bases, leaving 11 bases not matched to a gene. CDR3 DNA sequence: TGTGCCAGCAGCTTGGATGGACAGGACCCCTTGGATGGCTACACCTTC. This translates into CASSLDGQDPLDGYTF.

The V gene is TRBV7-2, the J gene TRBJ2-1; 8 nucleotides agree with TRBD2. Germline V gene data show CDR1 as SGHTA and CDR2 as FQGNSA. The V and J ends lost 4 bases and 4 bases, in that order; junction bases with no gene match: 12. The CDR3 length is 17 residues. This CDR3 is CASSSPLRGGSYNEQFF. The CDR3 region has the DNA TGTGCCAGCAGCTCTCCCCTTCGGGGGGGATCATACAATGAGCAGTTCTTC. Variable domain in full (rest from reference TRBV7-2 and TRBJ2-1): GAGVSQSPSNKVTEKGKDVELRCDPISGHTALYWYRQSLGQGLEFLIYFQGNSAPDKSGLPSDRFSAERTGGSVSTLTIQRTQQEDSAVYLCASSSPLRGGSYNEQFFGPGTRLTVL.

The DNA of the CDR3 is TGTGCCAGCAGTTCGTCCGACAGGGGAGGTATTATGGCCGCTTTCTTT. Residues: CASSSSDRGGIMAAFF. The chain uses TRBV28 and TRBJ1-1; 8 positions match TRBD1. V lost 4 bases, J lost 11 bases, and 18 bases stayed unmatched. The CDR3 is made up of 16 amino acids. Germline-derived CDR1 and CDR2 are MDHEN and SYDVKM. Complete variable domain (other parts from reference TRBV28 and TRBJ1-1): DVKVTQSSRYLVKRTGEKVFLECVQDMDHENMFWYRQDPGLGLRLIYFSYDVKMKEKGDIPEGYSVSREKKERFSLILESASTNQTSMYLCASSSSDRGGIMAAFFGQGTRLTVV.

This clone appeared a few times. DNA for the CDR3: TGCGCCAGCAGTGAGTCCGTGGGCGAAGCTTTCTTT. It encodes CASSESVGEAFF. V usage is TRBV10-1 and J usage is TRBJ1-1; D unresolved. Germline-derived CDR1 and CDR2 are WNHNN and SYGVQD (reference sequence). V was shortened by 0 bases and J by 8 bases, with 7 bases between the two germline ends. This CDR3 is built from 12 residues.

This rearrangement joins TRBV19 to TRBJ2-3; D gene uncertain. The germline V gene has CDR1 LNHDA and CDR2 SQIVND (reference sequence). The CDR3 is made up of 15 amino acids. Trimming pared 7 bases from V and 0 bases from J, leaving 14 bases between. In DNA, the CDR3 is TGTGCCAGTACTGTGGGCCCTATCAGCACAGATACGCAGTATTTT. Translating gives CASTVGPISTDTQYF.

Comments on this clone: Other DNA sequences in this specimen translate into the identical CDR3. The chain is built from TRBV27 and TRBJ1-2; D is possibly TRBD1 (6 bases). Trimming took off 2 bases at V and 4 bases at J, with 8 bases between the two ends. CDR1 is MNHEY, CDR2 SMNVEV, per germline (reference sequence). This CDR3 contains 13 residues. The CDR3 nucleotides read TGTGCCAGCAGTTTACAGGGGAGCTATGGCTACACCTTC. It codes for CASSLQGSYGYTF.

The J gene is TRBJ1-1, the V gene TRBV27, with a possible D match to TRBD1 (5 bases). The V gene lost 3 bases and the J gene lost 5 bases, with 10 bases spanning the gap. CDR1 is MNHEY and CDR2 is SMNVEV in the germline V gene (reference sequence). The CDR3 has 13 residues. CDR3 coding DNA: TGTGCCAGCAGTTTTTCGGGGGAAACTGAAGCTTTCTTT. Its protein is CASSFSGETEAFF.

The chain uses TRBV6-1 and TRBJ1-3; D not certain. Germline V gene lookup returns CDR1 MNHNS and CDR2 SASEGT. This CDR3 is built from 14 residues. The V end lost 6 bases, the J end lost 9 bases, and 18 bases lay between the germline ends. The CDR3 DNA reads TGTGCCAGCAGGACCGGGTCCTCTCGAGGCACCATATATTTT. Amino acid sequence: CASRTGSSRGTIYF.

J is TRBJ1-1 and V is TRBV18; D is perhaps TRBD1 (5 bases). Germline CDR1 KGHSH, CDR2 LQKENI. Trimming took off 4 bases at V and 0 bases at J, with 15 bases between the two ends. The CDR3 length is 16 residues. CDR3 coding DNA: TGTGCCAGCTCACGCTCACCGCGGGGGATGAACACTGAAGCTTTCTTT. This encodes CASSRSPRGMNTEAFF.

This clone was counted a single time. In nucleotides, the CDR3 is TGTGCCAGCAGCTCACAGGGGTACTATGGCTACACCTTC. As protein: CASSSQGYYGYTF. V and J are TRBV11-2 and TRBJ1-2, with 7 nucleotides matching TRBD1. The CDR3 sequence is 13 residues long. After removal of 4 bases from V and 3 bases from J, the junction contained 2 bases not matched to a gene. Germline CDR1 SGHAT, CDR2 FQNNGV.

This clone was counted a single time. The chain uses TRBV5-1 and TRBJ2-4; unclear D gene. The V end lost 2 bases, the J end lost 15 bases, and 18 bases lay between the germline ends. The CDR3 sequence is 13 residues long. CDR1 SGHRS and CDR2 YFSETQ come from the germline V gene. In nucleotides, the CDR3 is TGCGCCAGCAGCTTATCTGACCCCGTCGAGGCGTACTTC. Its protein is CASSLSDPVEAYF.

The chain combines TRBV3-1 (or the pseudogene TRBV3-2) with TRBJ2-7, with 8 positions matching TRBD1. The trim removed 4 bases at V and 1 base at J, leaving 9 bases unmatched. The CDR3 length is 16 residues. Per germline, CDR1 LGHDT and CDR2 YNNKEL (reference sequence). The chain's CDR3 is CASSPNFGQGSYEQYF. The DNA of the CDR3 is TGTGCCAGCAGCCCCAATTTCGGACAGGGATCCTACGAGCAGTACTTC.

This chain uses TRBV6-6 with TRBJ2-7, with 7 bases lining up with TRBD1. V gave up 4 bases and J gave up 6 bases; unmatched junction bases: 3. The CDR3 spans 12 residues. The germline CDR1 and CDR2 sequences are MNHNY and SVGAGI (reference sequence). The DNA for the CDR3 is TGTGCCAGCAGTTTAAGGGGGCCCGAGCAGTACTTC. Translated, it gives CASSLRGPEQYF.

This chain uses TRBV2 with TRBJ1-6; D gene unclear. Trimming cost V 10 bases and J 7 bases, with 17 bases left between them. The CDR3 is 14 residues long. Germline CDR1 SNHLY, CDR2 FYNNEI. Written as DNA, the CDR3 is TGTGCCACCACCAAAGAGGGAAACAATTCACCCCTCCACTTT. It translates to CATTKEGNNSPLHF.

This chain links TRBV18 with TRBJ1-2; perhaps TRBD1 as D (6 bases). The V end was cut by 3 bases, the J end by 3 bases, with 11 bases between. The germline CDR1 and CDR2 sequences are KGHSH and LQKENI. The CDR3 extends over 14 amino acids. The CDR3 sequence is CASSPAGEHYGYTF. CDR3 in DNA: TGTGCCAGCTCACCGGCAGGGGAGCACTATGGCTACACCTTC.

The genes are TRBV21-1 and TRBJ2-1; TRBD1 reflects the table's D call only, with no check against the DNA. TRBV21-1 is a pseudogene. This CDR3 is built from 15 residues. The CDR3: CASSKFFGPCDEQFF. DNA for the CDR3: TGTGCCAGCAGCAAGTTTTTTGGGCCATGCGATGAGCAGTTCTTC.

The chain combines TRBV27 with TRBJ2-1; tentatively, D is TRBD2 (5 bases). V was shortened by 2 bases and J by 4 bases, with 6 bases between the two germline ends. CDR1 and CDR2 from the germline V gene are MNHEY and SMNVEV (reference sequence). This CDR3 has 13 residues. CDR3 in amino acids: CASSLGSYNEQFF. The CDR3 coding sequence is TGTGCCAGCAGTTTAGGGAGTTACAATGAGCAGTTCTTC.

This chain connects TRBV28 to TRBJ2-1; D is possibly TRBD2 (6 bases). Per germline, CDR1 MDHEN and CDR2 SYDVKM. With 9 bases removed from V and 5 bases from J, the gap between germline ends came to 11 bases. The length of the CDR3 is 12 residues. The CDR3, as DNA: TGTGCCAGTGGAGGGGATAACAATGAGCAGTTCTTC. Translating gives CASGGDNNEQFF. Full variable domain (rest looked up from reference TRBV28 and TRBJ2-1): DVKVTQSSRYLVKRTGEKVFLECVQDMDHENMFWYRQDPGLGLRLIYFSYDVKMKEKGDIPEGYSVSREKKERFSLILESASTNQTSMYLCASGGDNNEQFFGPGTRLTVL.

The rearrangement joins TRBV4-2 to TRBJ1-2; the match to TRBD1 covers 9 bases. Germline V lookup: CDR1 LGHNA, CDR2 YNFKEQ. CDR3 length: 15 residues. Trimming cost V 0 bases and J 7 bases; bases outside gene matches: 6. This chain's CDR3 is CASSQDVQGAGGYTF. CDR3 nucleotide sequence: TGTGCCAGCAGCCAAGATGTACAGGGGGCGGGTGGCTACACCTTC.

V gene TRBV11-2 combines with J gene TRBJ2-1, with D tentatively TRBD2 (5 bases). Trimming shortened V by 5 bases and J by 16 bases, and 15 bases separated the two germline ends. From germline, CDR1 is SGHAT and CDR2 FQNNGV. This CDR3 contains 11 residues. CDR3 DNA: TGTGCCAGCAGCCCCCGGGGTGTAGGATTCTTC. It translates to CASSPRGVGFF. Full variable domain (remainder filled in from reference TRBV11-2 and TRBJ2-1): EAGVAQSPRYKIIEKRQSVAFWCNPISGHATLYWYQQILGQGPKLLIQFQNNGVVDDSQLPKDRFSAERLKGVDSTLKIQPAKLEDSAVYLCASSPRGVGFFGPGTRLTVL.

This clone was seen just once. The V gene is TRBV9, the J gene TRBJ2-6; 8 bases match TRBD1. CDR1 is SGDLS and CDR2 is YYNGEE in the germline V gene. The CDR3 is made up of 18 amino acids. J lost 0 bases, V lost 0 bases, and 5 bases had no gene match. DNA of the CDR3: TGTGCCAGCAGCGTAGCTAGGACAGGGAACTCTGGGGCCAACGTCCTGACTTTC. It specifies CASSVARTGNSGANVLTF.

V is TRBV6-1 and J is TRBJ2-5; D may be TRBD1 (5 bases). Trimming removed 2 bases at V and 1 base at J, with 23 bases between. CDR1 is MNHNS and CDR2 is SASEGT in the germline V gene. This CDR3 spans 19 amino acids. CDR3 residues: CASSEFRVGDSAIQETQYF. As DNA, the CDR3 is TGTGCCAGCAGTGAATTCAGGGTCGGTGACAGTGCCATCCAAGAGACCCAGTACTTC.

The chain is built from TRBV7-9 and TRBJ2-5; 10 bases are a match to TRBD1. CDR1 is SEHNR, CDR2 FQNEAQ, per germline (reference sequence). The CDR3 sequence is 15 residues long. V was pared by 5 bases and J by 5 bases, with 8 bases of the junction left unmatched. CDR3 bases: TGTGCCAGCAGCCCGATGACAGGGGGCCTGGAGACCCAGTACTTC. Translated: CASSPMTGGLETQYF.

This sequence joins TRBV27 and TRBJ1-1; D uncertain. V dropped 5 bases and J dropped 7 bases, with 17 bases sitting between them. Germline CDR1 and CDR2: MNHEY and SMNVEV (reference sequence). The CDR3 runs 14 residues. CDR3 in DNA: TGTGCCAGCAGTCCCCGCCAACTCGGCGGTGAAGCTTTCTTT. Its protein is CASSPRQLGGEAFF.